Listed below are T cell receptor beta chains from one sample, sequenced in a study of T cell changes during pregnancy in multiple sclerosis. Measured with immunoSEQ multiplex PCR; TCRdb has only the in-frame clones, and not every one. The table shows tens of thousands of clones, with about 90% occurring only once. Sequencing was performed on peripheral blood, taken before pregnancy. These receptors originate from a female donor with multiple sclerosis, enrolled in a pregnancy study. Each CDR3 is given with its conserved first and last residue. D genes are given only for firm matches. Clone size is shown for a subset of rows, as once, few, many or a class of expanded clone.

few | TRBJ1-6 | TRBD1 | TRBV6-5 | CASSYRQGDSPLHF | TGTGCCAGCAGTTACCGCCAGGGGGATTCACCCCTCCACTTT
. | TRBJ2-4 | TRBD2 | TRBV6-5 | CASTDGGELGIQYF | TGTGCCAGCACGGACGGGGGGGAGCTCGGCATTCAGTACTTC
once | TRBJ2-3 | TRBD2 | TRBV29-1 | CSVARGVLDTQYF | TGCAGCGTTGCCCGGGGGGTTTTGGATACGCAGTATTTT
. | TRBJ1-2 | . | TRBV6-1 | CASTKNGYTF | TGTGCCAGCACTAAGAATGGCTACACCTTC
. | TRBJ2-3 | TRBD2 | TRBV9 | CASSGTSGFPSTDTQYF | TGTGCCAGCAGCGGGACTAGCGGCTTTCCTAGCACAGATACGCAGTATTTT
. | TRBJ1-1 | TRBD1 | TRBV11-2 | CASIRTDRGGITEAFF | TGTGCCAGCATTAGGACGGACAGGGGGGGAATCACTGAAGCTTTCTTT
. | TRBJ2-2 | . | TRBV10-1 | CASSGADTGELFF | TGCGCCAGCAGTGGTGCAGACACCGGGGAGCTGTTTTTT
. | TRBJ1-2 | TRBD1 | TRBV19 | CASRVGQGPYGYTF | TGTGCCAGTAGGGTCGGACAGGGCCCGTATGGCTACACCTTC
. | TRBJ1-1 | . | TRBV11-2 | CASSLYPEAFF | TGTGCCAGCAGCTTATATCCTGAAGCTTTCTTT
. | TRBJ2-7 | TRBD1 | TRBV6-5 | CASSETQGAFEQYF | TGTGCCAGCAGTGAAACCCAGGGGGCGTTCGAGCAGTACTTC
. | TRBJ2-2 | TRBD1 | TRBV7-3 | CASSLSAGGTGELFF | TGTGCCAGCAGCTTATCAGCAGGGGGCACCGGGGAGCTGTTTTTT
. | TRBJ1-1 | . | TRBV5-1 | CASSHQGPSMNTEAFF | TGCGCCAGCAGCCACCAGGGGCCCTCCATGAACACTGAAGCTTTCTTT
once | TRBJ2-7 | . | TRBV11-2 | CASSLRLASYEQYF | TGTGCCAGCAGCCTCCGACTGGCCTCCTACGAGCAGTACTTC
. | TRBJ1-5 | . | TRBV6-1 | CASKDQGKPQHF | TGTGCCAGCAAGGACCAGGGGAAGCCCCAGCATTTT